The 18 T cell receptor beta chains below come from one sample, sequenced in a study of T cell responses to AZD1222 COVID-19 vaccine. Data came from immunoSEQ multiplex PCR; TCRdb stores just in-frame clones and leaves some out. The repertoire holds roughly 97,000 clones, with 80% to 90% as singletons. Here the sequenced sample was peripheral blood, taken on day 0 of AZD1222 vaccination. The origin of the receptors is an adult in good health.

This sequence joins TRBV9 and TRBJ2-1; tentatively, D is TRBD2 (6 bases). V was cut by 3 bases and J by 4 bases, with 17 bases left in between. Germline V lookup: CDR1 SGDLS, CDR2 YYNGEE. The CDR3 spans 16 residues. For the CDR3, the DNA is TGTGCCAGCAGCGATCAAAGGGCGGGATATTACAATGAGCAGTTCTTC. It is translated as CASSDQRAGYYNEQFF.

This clone has only one observation. This sequence joins TRBV29-1 and TRBJ1-1, with TRBD1 identical over 7 bases. CDR1 and CDR2 from the germline V gene are SQVTM and ANQGSEA. The CDR3 loop spans 16 amino acids. V shed 6 bases and J 5 bases; nucleotides not matched to a gene: 18. The chain's CDR3 is CSVGSRGRGELTEAFF. Written as DNA, the CDR3 is TGCAGCGTCGGGTCGAGGGGGCGAGGTGAGTTGACTGAAGCTTTCTTT.

The chain couples TRBV5-5 to TRBJ1-2; TRBD1 might be the D (6 bases). The CDR3 sequence is 13 residues long. The V end lost 3 bases, the J end lost 5 bases, and 11 bases lay between the germline ends. Germline V gene data show CDR1 as SGHKS and CDR2 as YYEKEE (reference sequence). CDR3 bases: TGTGCCAGCAGCTCGACAGGAGAATATGGCTACACCTTC. Translation: CASSSTGEYGYTF.

The rearrangement uses TRBV19 and TRBJ2-1; no clear D. Trimming took off 2 bases at V and 13 bases at J, with 15 bases between the two ends. Germline V gene sequence: CDR1 LNHDA, CDR2 SQIVND (reference sequence). This CDR3 comprises 13 residues. The CDR3 bases are TGTGCCAGTAGTATAAATGAACATGGGGAACAGTTCTTC. Amino acid sequence: CASSINEHGEQFF.

Note on this clone: The same CDR3 arises from other DNA sequences in this sample as well. The chain couples TRBV7-2 to TRBJ1-4; 7 nucleotides agree with TRBD1. This CDR3 comprises 15 residues. V was clipped by 1 base and J by 8 bases; unmatched bases: 7. The germline V gene has CDR1 SGHTA and CDR2 FQGNSA. The CDR3, as DNA: TGTGCCAGCAGCTTAGGACGACAGGGTGGGGAAAAACTGTTTTTT. Residues: CASSLGRQGGEKLFF.

The genes are TRBV6-2 or TRBV6-3 and TRBJ2-7; 10 bases are a match to TRBD1. Germline CDR1 reads MNHEY; CDR2 reads SVGEGT. The V and J ends lost 5 bases and 2 bases, in that order; junction bases with no gene match: 6. The CDR3 is 15 amino acids. The CDR3 is CASSATGGWTYEQYF. The CDR3 DNA reads TGTGCCAGCAGTGCGACAGGGGGCTGGACCTACGAGCAGTACTTC.

The chain joins TRBV28 to TRBJ1-5; 8 nucleotides match TRBD1. The CDR3 is 13 amino acids. V lost 6 bases to trimming and J lost 7 bases; unmatched junction nucleotides: 5. Germline V gene lookup returns CDR1 MDHEN and CDR2 SYDVKM. CDR3 coding DNA: TGTGCCAGCAGACAACAGGGGGGGCAGCCCCAGCATTTT. Encoded protein: CASRQQGGQPQHF.

The chain employs TRBV27 and TRBJ2-2, with D tentatively TRBD1 (6 bases). The V gene lost 1 base and the J gene lost 5 bases, with 23 bases spanning the gap. This CDR3 is built from 19 residues. CDR1 is MNHEY, CDR2 SMNVEV, per germline (reference sequence). Written as DNA, the CDR3 is TGTGCCAGCAGTTTATTCAGGGACAACTCGGTAGGGGGTACCGGGGAGCTGTTTTTT. Translated: CASSLFRDNSVGGTGELFF.

The rearrangement uses TRBV6-5 and TRBJ1-2; 11 bases line up with TRBD1. The V and J ends lost 10 bases and 8 bases, in that order; junction bases with no gene match: 12. Looked up from germline, CDR1 is MNHEY and CDR2 is SVGAGI. The CDR3 sequence is 14 residues long. CDR3 DNA: TGTGCCAACCGGGACAGGGGGTTTCGGCGGGGCTACACCTTC. Its translation: CANRDRGFRRGYTF.

Written as DNA, the CDR3 is TGTGCCAGCTCGCCCCGAGGGCAGGGACCTGGGAATGAGCAGTTCTTC. Encoded protein: CASSPRGQGPGNEQFF. The chain joins TRBV18 to TRBJ2-1; D assignment may be TRBD1 or TRBD2 (5 bases each). Between the trimmed V and J ends, which lost 6 bases and 7 bases, there was a span of 22 bases. This CDR3 has 16 residues. CDR1 KGHSH and CDR2 LQKENI come from the germline V gene. Using reference TRBV18 and TRBJ2-1 for the parts outside the CDR3, the full variable domain is NAGVMQNPRHLVRRRGQEARLRCSPMKGHSHVYWYRQLPEEGLKFMVYLQKENIIDESGMPKERFSAEFPKEGPSILRIQQVVRGDSAAYFCASSPRGQGPGNEQFFGPGTRLTVL.

The CDR3 protein is CASSFLAGSETQYF. DNA for the CDR3: TGCGCCAGCAGCTTTTTAGCGGGGTCAGAGACCCAGTACTTC. The chain carries TRBV5-1 and TRBJ2-5; the match to TRBD2 covers 8 bases. Germline assignment: CDR1 SGHRS and CDR2 YFSETQ. The CDR3 has 14 residues. V lost 2 bases and J lost 4; bases outside the gene matches: 4.

This clone was counted only a few times. The chain combines TRBV24-1 with TRBJ2-3, with D possibly being TRBD1 (5 bases). V lost 9 bases to trimming and J lost 2 bases, with 11 bases between them. The CDR3 loop spans 13 amino acids. From germline, CDR1 is KGHDR and CDR2 SFDVKD. The CDR3 region is CATGKTATDTQYF. The DNA for the CDR3 is TGTGCCACCGGAAAGACAGCCACAGATACGCAGTATTTT.

The rearrangement joins TRBV7-9 to TRBJ2-1; possible D gene TRBD2, 6 bases. Germline CDR1 and CDR2: SEHNR and FQNEAQ (reference sequence). This CDR3 comprises 14 residues. Trimming removed 0 bases from V and 4 bases from J, with 7 bases in between. DNA of the CDR3: TGTGCCAGCAGCTTAGCGGGGGGTTACAATGAGCAGTTCTTC. Translated: CASSLAGGYNEQFF. The full variable domain, its missing parts supplied by reference TRBV7-9 and TRBJ2-1, is DTGVSQNPRHKITKRGQNVTFRCDPISEHNRLYWYRQTLGQGPEFLTYFQNEAQLEKSRLLSDRFSAERPKGSFSTLEIQRTEQGDSAMYLCASSLAGGYNEQFFGPGTRLTVL.

V usage is TRBV7-3 and J usage is TRBJ1-5, with a tentative D call TRBD1 (6 bases). CDR3 length equals 13 residues. V dropped 5 bases and J dropped 7 bases, with 12 bases sitting between them. From germline, CDR1 is SGHTA and CDR2 FQGTGA. In nucleotides, the CDR3 is TGTGCCAGCAGCCGCGGGGGCGGCCAGCCCCAGCATTTT. It specifies CASSRGGGQPQHF.

The chain links TRBV7-2 to TRBJ2-3; either TRBD1 or TRBD2 may supply D (6 bases each). Germline CDR1 reads SGHTA; CDR2 reads FQGNSA. Trimming left V 1 base short and J 7 bases short, with 15 bases between. The CDR3 is 15 amino acids. Here the CDR3 reads CASSLGGARVNTQYF. For the CDR3, the DNA is TGTGCCAGCAGCTTAGGGGGGGCCCGGGTGAATACGCAGTATTTT.

This chain joins TRBV7-8 and TRBJ1-6; D is undetermined. Germline assignment: CDR1 SGHVS and CDR2 FQNEAQ. This CDR3 has 12 residues. The V end lost 5 bases, the J end lost 11 bases, and 10 bases lay between the germline ends. CDR3 coding DNA: TGTGCCAGCAGCCTCCCCCTGGCACCCCTCCACTTT. Residues: CASSLPLAPLHF.

The V call is TRBV28, the J call TRBJ2-1; 12 nucleotides match TRBD2. The CDR3 runs 19 residues. Germline CDR1 and CDR2: MDHEN and SYDVKM. Unmatched junction bases numbered 21, after V lost 2 bases and J lost 13 bases. CDR3 coding DNA: TGTGCCAGCAGTTTACCCCCTAGCGGGGGGGCCTCAATGGGGCCCTCCCAGTTCTTC. The encoded protein is CASSLPPSGGASMGPSQFF.

On this clone itself: Other DNA sequences within the sample encode an identical CDR3. This CDR3 reads CASSENRDSYEQYF. CDR3 DNA sequence: TGTGCCAGCAGTGAGAACCGGGACAGCTACGAGCAGTACTTC. The rearrangement joins TRBV2 to TRBJ2-7, with TRBD1 matching over 7 bases. Germline CDR1 is SNHLY and CDR2 is FYNNEI. The CDR3 runs 14 residues. V shed 3 bases, J shed 3 bases, and the junction held 5 bases outside the gene matches.